These 20 T cell receptor beta chains came from one sample sequenced in a study of beta chain features in type 1 diabetes. Reverse transcribing all isolated RNA meant expressed TCRB transcripts were sequenced. The data were produced by immunoSEQ multiplex PCR, yet TCRdb's version contains in-frame clones alone and is incomplete. The sample contains about 930,000 clones, about a sixth of which appear only once. Sequencing input: naive CD4+ T cells from blood. The receptors originated from a woman aged 18-30 years in good health.

This clone was observed a handful of times. V and J are TRBV25-1 and TRBJ1-1; D is perhaps TRBD1 (6 bases). This CDR3 contains 13 residues. CDR1 MGHDK and CDR2 SYGVNS come from the germline V gene. V lost 3 bases to trimming and J lost 9 bases, with 14 bases between them. The CDR3 sequence: CASSEPTGRKAFF. In DNA, the CDR3 is TGTGCCAGCAGTGAGCCCACAGGGAGGAAAGCTTTCTTT.

The J gene is TRBJ2-1, the V gene TRBV28; 8 nucleotides line up with TRBD1. This CDR3 is 14 amino acids long. The J segment lost 4 bases and the V segment lost 8 bases, leaving 7 bases of the junction unmatched. Germline CDR1 reads MDHEN; CDR2 reads SYDVKM. CDR3 nucleotide sequence: TGTGCCAGCGAGGTGGGGACAGGATACAATGAGCAGTTCTTC. The encoded protein is CASEVGTGYNEQFF.

The rearrangement uses TRBV4-2 and TRBJ1-2, with 7 bases identical to TRBD1. This CDR3 is built from 15 residues. CDR1 is LGHNA and CDR2 is YNFKEQ in the germline V gene. V lost 4 bases to trimming and J lost 3 bases; unmatched junction nucleotides: 8. CDR3 loop: CASSLQGGTDYGYTF. The CDR3 DNA follows: TGTGCCAGCAGCCTCCAGGGGGGAACAGACTATGGCTACACCTTC.

This clone was counted a few times. The gene calls are TRBV19 and TRBJ2-7; D perhaps matches TRBD1 (5 bases). V shed 6 bases and J shed 2 bases, with 20 bases lying between them. The CDR3 extends over 16 amino acids. The germline CDR1 and CDR2 sequences are LNHDA and SQIVND (reference sequence). In nucleotides, the CDR3 is TGTGCCAGTAGCGCAACCTCGACAGCGAAGCCCTACGAGCAGTACTTC. As protein: CASSATSTAKPYEQYF.

This clone has just a few counts. The chain combines TRBV7-8 with TRBJ2-1; perhaps D is TRBD1 or TRBD2 (5 bases each). Germline CDR1 reads SGHVS; CDR2 reads FQNEAQ. This CDR3 contains 14 residues. V lost 8 bases to trimming and J lost 3 bases, with 14 bases between them. The CDR3 DNA reads TGTGCCAGCGCCGGGGCCGAAGTCTACAATGAGCAGTTCTTC. Amino acid sequence: CASAGAEVYNEQFF. Full variable domain (rest looked up from reference TRBV7-8 and TRBJ2-1): GAGVSQSPRYKVAKRGQDVALRCDPISGHVSLFWYQQALGQGPEFLTYFQNEAQLDKSGLPSDRFFAERPEGSVSTLKIQRTQQEDSAVYLCASAGAEVYNEQFFGPGTRLTVL.

This chain links TRBV6-1 with TRBJ1-5; TRBD1 agrees at 7 bases. CDR3 size: 13 residues. J lost 4 bases, V lost 8 bases, and 5 bases had no gene match. Looked up from germline, CDR1 is MNHNS and CDR2 is SASEGT. The CDR3 nucleotides read TGTGCCAGCGTCCTACAGGGGAATCAGCCCCAGCATTTT. Translating it yields CASVLQGNQPQHF.

The rearrangement links TRBV23-1 to TRBJ1-1, with D unclear. TRBV23-1 is assigned to the ORF class and has an uncertain function. CDR3 length: 14 residues. V dropped 3 bases and J dropped 0 bases, with 8 bases sitting between them. CDR3: CASSHPGMNTEAFF. The CDR3 DNA is TGCGCCAGCAGTCACCCAGGAATGAACACTGAAGCTTTCTTT.

Only a few counts were recorded for this clone. V is TRBV9 and J is TRBJ2-2, with TRBD2 as a possible D gene (6 bases). This CDR3 is built from 15 residues. The germline V and J ends were trimmed by 2 bases and 1 base, with 9 bases remaining between them. Germline V gene sequence: CDR1 SGDLS, CDR2 YYNGEE. CDR3 in DNA: TGTGCCAGCAGCGTCCGTAGCGGGAACACCGGGGAGCTGTTTTTT. Its translation is CASSVRSGNTGELFF.

The rearrangement joins TRBV18 to TRBJ1-2, with TRBD1 matching 10 bases. The V and J ends lost 0 bases and 7 bases, in that order; junction bases with no gene match: 5. The CDR3 extends over 15 amino acids. In germline, CDR1 is KGHSH, CDR2 LQKENI. The CDR3 DNA sequence: TGTGCCAGCTCACCACCCGACAGGGGGCGAATTGGCTACACCTTC. As protein: CASSPPDRGRIGYTF. Full variable domain (missing parts from reference TRBV18 and TRBJ1-2): NAGVMQNPRHLVRRRGQEARLRCSPMKGHSHVYWYRQLPEEGLKFMVYLQKENIIDESGMPKERFSAEFPKEGPSILRIQQVVRGDSAAYFCASSPPDRGRIGYTFGSGTRLTVV.

V usage is TRBV7-2 and J usage is TRBJ2-5; D call uncertain. The V gene's germline CDR1 is SGHTA and CDR2 FQGNSA. The CDR3 is 14 residues long. Trimming took 0 bases from V and 2 from J, leaving 7 bases between them. The CDR3 nucleotides are TGTGCCAGCAGCTTAGCGAACTGGCAAGAGACCCAGTACTTC. It specifies CASSLANWQETQYF.

The rearrangement links TRBV28 to TRBJ2-1; D might be TRBD1 or TRBD2, each matching 5 bases. CDR3 length: 14 residues. V lost 3 bases to trimming and J lost 7 bases, with 13 bases between them. CDR1 and CDR2 from the germline V gene are MDHEN and SYDVKM. The DNA for the CDR3 is TGTGCCAGCAGTTTCGGGATTCAGGGAAATGAGCAGTTCTTC. This gives the protein CASSFGIQGNEQFF.

As concerns this clone: Other DNA variants within this sample encode the same CDR3. CDR3 protein: CASSPASGYEQYF. The DNA of the CDR3 is TGTGCCAGCTCACCCGCTAGCGGATACGAGCAGTACTTC. The rearrangement links TRBV18 to TRBJ2-7; 7 bases agree with TRBD2. The CDR3 length is 13 residues. J gave up 4 bases and V 3 bases, and 3 bases lay outside the gene matches. Germline assignment: CDR1 KGHSH and CDR2 LQKENI.

The chain combines TRBV18 with TRBJ2-3; TRBD1 agrees at 7 bases. CDR1 is KGHSH and CDR2 is LQKENI in the germline V gene. The CDR3 consists of 15 residues. J lost 4 bases, V lost 2 bases, and 6 bases had no gene match. DNA for the CDR3: TGTGCCAGCTCACCAAGGGGGCAGGGCCCAGATACGCAGTATTTT. It translates to CASSPRGQGPDTQYF.

In its sample, this clone was seen a few times. V and J are TRBV5-4 and TRBJ2-5, with D possibly matching TRBD2 (6 bases). This CDR3 is 15 amino acids long. Germline V CDR1 and CDR2: SGHNT, YYREEE (reference sequence). The ends were cut back, 1 base at V and 5 bases at J, with 15 bases in the middle. The CDR3 DNA is TGTGCCAGCAGCTTGCCTATGGGGGGAGCGGAGACCCAGTACTTC. Amino acids: CASSLPMGGAETQYF.

This clone occurred a few times. The rearrangement uses TRBV7-9 and TRBJ2-5; 10 bases map to TRBD1. This CDR3 region has 16 residues. The germline V gene encodes CDR1 SEHNR and CDR2 FQNEAQ (reference sequence). V shed 2 bases, J shed 5 bases, and the junction held 8 bases outside the gene matches. CDR3 amino acids: CASSLRSTGGWETQYF. The CDR3 bases are TGTGCCAGCAGCTTACGTTCGACAGGGGGCTGGGAGACCCAGTACTTC. Full variable domain (rest looked up from reference TRBV7-9 and TRBJ2-5): DTGVSQNPRHKITKRGQNVTFRCDPISEHNRLYWYRQTLGQGPEFLTYFQNEAQLEKSRLLSDRFSAERPKGSFSTLEIQRTEQGDSAMYLCASSLRSTGGWETQYFGPGTRLLVL.

This clone was counted between two and nine times. This chain uses TRBV2 with TRBJ1-2; TRBD1 is a possible D gene (5 bases). The CDR3 extends over 16 amino acids. Per the germline V gene, CDR1 is SNHLY and CDR2 is FYNNEI. V lost 6 bases and J lost 1, with 18 bases in between. DNA for the CDR3: TGTGCCAGCAGGGCCCTCAGGGACGGACTTAACTATGGCTACACCTTC. Protein: CASRALRDGLNYGYTF.

J is TRBJ2-1 and V is TRBV10-3, with TRBD2 matching over 8 bases. Looked up from germline, CDR1 is ENHRY and CDR2 is SYGVKD. The CDR3 consists of 15 residues. V lost 7 bases, J lost 0 bases, and 5 bases stayed unmatched. CDR3 nucleotide sequence: TGTGCCATCACTAAAAGCGGGGGCTCCTACAATGAGCAGTTCTTC. Its protein is CAITKSGGSYNEQFF.

This clone occurred a few times. Other nucleotide sequences in the sample specify the same CDR3. This chain connects TRBV5-1 to TRBJ2-1, with D possibly TRBD1 on 6 matching bases. In germline, CDR1 is SGHRS, CDR2 YFSETQ. Trimming stripped 2 bases from V and 0 bases from J, with 9 bases between. CDR3 length: 15 amino acids. The CDR3, as DNA: TGCGCCAGCAGCTTAGGGGGACGCTCCTACAATGAGCAGTTCTTC. Residues: CASSLGGRSYNEQFF. The variable domain in full, with the rest retrieved from reference TRBV5-1 and TRBJ2-1, is KAGVTQTPRYLIKTRGQQVTLSCSPISGHRSVSWYQQTPGQGLQFLFEYFSETQRNKGNFPGRFSGRQFSNSRSEMNVSTLELGDSALYLCASSLGGRSYNEQFFGPGTRLTVL.

This chain uses TRBV7-9 with TRBJ1-1; the match to TRBD1 covers 8 bases. CDR1 and CDR2 from the germline V gene are SEHNR and FQNEAQ (reference sequence). The CDR3 has 14 residues. V trimming: 0 bases; J trimming: 9 bases; junction bases outside the gene matches: 6. The CDR3 DNA reads TGTGCCAGCAGCTTAGCCGCTACAGGGGGTAAAGCTTTCTTT. This encodes CASSLAATGGKAFF.

This sequence joins TRBV28 and TRBJ2-7; D is perhaps TRBD2 (6 bases). The V gene lost 3 bases and the J gene lost 0 bases, with 15 bases spanning the gap. The CDR3 has 16 amino acids. Germline CDR1 MDHEN, CDR2 SYDVKM. CDR3 nucleotides: TGTGCCAGCAGTTTGCCCGGACTACCAGGCTCCTACGAGCAGTACTTC. This translates into CASSLPGLPGSYEQYF. The variable domain in full, with the rest retrieved from reference TRBV28 and TRBJ2-7, is DVKVTQSSRYLVKRTGEKVFLECVQDMDHENMFWYRQDPGLGLRLIYFSYDVKMKEKGDIPEGYSVSREKKERFSLILESASTNQTSMYLCASSLPGLPGSYEQYFGPGTRLTVT.